Listed below are T cell receptor beta chains from one sample, sequenced in a study of T-cell memory formation after mild COVID-19. TCRdb re-called the 5' RACE reads through MiXCR, storing one row per CDR3 protein. The sample lists about 340,000 distinct CDR3 sequences, approximately 22% occurring once. The specimen sequenced was PBMCs or a T cell subset sorted from them (not recorded which). These receptors came from a man between 18 and 35 years old who had mild COVID-19 (a few samples of this study predate the infection). Cell type and time point are not known. Both conserved end residues are part of each CDR3. D genes are given only for firm matches. Not all rows give a size; the values are once, few, many and, for expanded clones, a class.

v_call	j_call	d_call	clone_size	cdr3_length	cdr3_nt	cdr3_aa
TRBV18	TRBJ1-1	NA	NA	14	TGTGCCAGCTCACCACCTCAGGCGAACACTGAAGCTTTCTTT	CASSPPQANTEAFF
TRBV6-4	TRBJ1-5	NA	few	14	TGTGCCAGCCGGGGGGGAGATAGCAATCAGCCCCAGCATTTT	CASRGGDSNQPQHF
TRBV12-3/TRBV12-4	TRBJ2-3	NA	few	12	TGTGCCAGCCGCCCCTTGGTAGATACGCAGTATTTT	CASRPLVDTQYF
TRBV7-2	TRBJ1-6	NA	NA	17	TGTGCCAGCAGCCCGACAGCCATGAGCTCCTATAATTCACCCCTCCACTTT	CASSPTAMSSYNSPLHF
TRBV12-3/TRBV12-4	TRBJ1-2	NA	few	15	TGTGCCAGCAGTTTAGGGTCGCCTAGGGGTTGGGGCTACACCTTC	CASSLGSPRGWGYTF
TRBV6-5	TRBJ1-2	NA	few	13	TGTGCCAGCAGTTCCCTAGACGGCTTTGGCTACACCTTC	CASSSLDGFGYTF
TRBV7-7	TRBJ2-1	TRBD2	many	16	TGTGCCAGCAGCTTGCTAGCGGGGGGGCCCTACAATGAGCAGTTCTTC	CASSLLAGGPYNEQFF
TRBV7-9	TRBJ1-1	NA	many	13	TGTGCCAGCAGCTTAGAGGGGGGGACTGAAGCTTTCTTT	CASSLEGGTEAFF
TRBV20-1	TRBJ2-3	TRBD1	few	17	TGCAGTGCTAGGGTCTCTACAGGGGGAACTAGCACAGATACGCAGTATTTT	CSARVSTGGTSTDTQYF
TRBV19	TRBJ2-3	NA	few	15	TGTGCCAGTAGTACGACGAGGGGAGGTACAGATACGCAGTATTTT	CASSTTRGGTDTQYF
TRBV15	TRBJ2-1	TRBD2	NA	15	TGTGCCACCAGCAGAGTAGCGGGGGGATTCAATGAGCAGTTCTTC	CATSRVAGGFNEQFF
TRBV28	TRBJ2-7	NA	NA	12	TGTGCCACCATCGACAGCCATTACGAGCAGTACTTC	CATIDSHYEQYF
TRBV5-1	TRBJ2-5	NA	few	14	TGCGCCAGCAGCCCGGACAACAACCAAGAGACCCAGTACTTC	CASSPDNNQETQYF
TRBV7-2	TRBJ2-1	NA	few	14	TGTGCCAGCAGCTATCGGGGGCCCGTTGATGAGCAGTTCTTC	CASSYRGPVDEQFF
TRBV4-1	TRBJ2-3	NA	NA	15	TGCGCCAGCAGCCCCGAGGAGGGGGTCGGAGATACGCAGTATTTT	CASSPEEGVGDTQYF
TRBV3-1	TRBJ2-5	TRBD1	few	16	TGTGCCAGCAGCCTACAGGGACAGGGCAGAAGAGAGACCCAGTACTTC	CASSLQGQGRRETQYF